Listed below are T cell receptor beta chains from one sample, sequenced in a study of blood T cell repertoires in COVID-19. Sequenced by immunoSEQ multiplex PCR; TCRdb stores in-frame clones only, minus some. This table holds about 200,000 clones, 86% found once. Sequencing input: peripheral blood. The receptors originated from a woman in her 70s with acute or convalescent COVID-19. Each CDR3 is given with its conserved first and last residue. The D gene is left open where the match is weak. For some rows the clone size is stated as once, few or many, or as a class when expanded; others skip it.

>TRBJ1-3|NA|NA|TRBV27
TGTGCCAGCAGCACCCGAGTCGGGAGGCGAAACACCATATATTTT
CASSTRVGRRNTIYF
>TRBJ2-5|NA|NA|TRBV12-3/TRBV12-4
TGTGCCAGCAGATCCGCCCCATCGGGGACCCAGTACTTC
CASRSAPSGTQYF
>TRBJ2-7|NA|TRBD1|TRBV5-8
TGTGCCAGCAGATTGACAGGGGCGAGCTACGAGCAGTACTTC
CASRLTGASYEQYF
>TRBJ2-2|NA|NA|TRBV9
TGTGCCAGCAGCGTAGATAGCCTGAACACCGGGGAGCTGTTTTTT
CASSVDSLNTGELFF
>TRBJ1-2|NA|TRBD1|TRBV9
TGTGCCAGCAGCGAAGGACAGGGCCCCTATGGCTACACCTTC
CASSEGQGPYGYTF
>TRBJ2-2|NA|NA|TRBV11-3
TGTGCCAGCAGTTTAGGTGCTACCACCGGGGAGCTGTTTTTT
CASSLGATTGELFF
>TRBJ1-5|NA|NA|TRBV28
TGTGCCAGCAGTTTGAGAGAGCACCGGGGGCAGCCCCAGCATTTT
CASSLREHRGQPQHF
>TRBJ2-1|NA|TRBD2|TRBV2
TGTGCCAGCAGGGACCCGACTAGCGGGACCTACAATGAGCAGTTCTTC
CASRDPTSGTYNEQFF
>TRBJ1-6|NA|NA|TRBV6-5
TGTGCCAGCAGACCATCACAGGGCCGGAATTCACCCCTCCACTTT
CASRPSQGRNSPLHF
>TRBJ2-7|NA|TRBD2|TRBV28
TGTGCCAGCAGTTTCTCCGGGACTAGTAACGAGCAGTACTTC
CASSFSGTSNEQYF
>TRBJ1-2|once|NA|TRBV10-3
TGTGCCATCAGCCCAAAAGGGGCAGGTGGCTACACCTTC
CAISPKGAGGYTF
>TRBJ2-2|NA|NA|TRBV7-3
TGTGCCAGCAGCTTAAATAGCAGACCGAACACCGGGGAGCTGTTTTTT
CASSLNSRPNTGELFF
>TRBJ2-5|once|NA|TRBV7-2
TGTGCCAGCAGCCAGGGATCGTACCAAGAGACCCAGTACTTC
CASSQGSYQETQYF
>TRBJ2-5|NA|NA|TRBV29-1
TGCAGCGTTGTCCGGACTGAGGGAGAGACCCAGTACTTC
CSVVRTEGETQYF
>TRBJ2-5|once|NA|TRBV4-2
TGTGCCAGCAGCCAAGAGGGTACAGCTGGCAACCAAGAGACCCAGTACTTC
CASSQEGTAGNQETQYF
>TRBJ1-1|NA|TRBD1|TRBV20-1
TGCAGTGCATCGGACAGGGAAGAAGCTTTCTTT
CSASDREEAFF
>TRBJ2-7|NA|TRBD2|TRBV4-3
TGCGCCAGCAGCCGAGGAACGGGAGGCTCCTACGAGCAGTACTTC
CASSRGTGGSYEQYF
>TRBJ2-7|NA|NA|TRBV11-2
TGTGCCAGCAGCCAGGACGGGGGAACGGGGACCTACGAGCAGTACTTC
CASSQDGGTGTYEQYF
>TRBJ2-7|once|NA|TRBV19
TGTGCCAGTAGACCCACAGGGACCTCCTACGAGCAGTACTTC
CASRPTGTSYEQYF
>TRBJ1-1|NA|NA|TRBV6-5
TGTGCCAGCATCGATCCCCAGGGGCGGACTGAAGCTTTCTTT
CASIDPQGRTEAFF
>TRBJ2-1|NA|TRBD2|TRBV7-3
TGTGCCAGCAGCTTAAAAGGGACTAGCGGGAGTAATGAGCAGTTCTTC
CASSLKGTSGSNEQFF
>TRBJ1-6|NA|TRBD1|TRBV6-5
TGTGCCAGCAGTTACTCGAGGGGACAGTATAATTCACCCCTCCACTTT
CASSYSRGQYNSPLHF
>TRBJ2-7|NA|NA|TRBV18
TGTGCCAGCTCACCCTCCGCGTCGGTTTACGAGCAGTACTTC
CASSPSASVYEQYF
>TRBJ1-1|few|NA|TRBV28
TGTGCCAGCAGTGCGCCGGGTCTCACTGAAGCTTTCTTT
CASSAPGLTEAFF
>TRBJ1-5|NA|NA|TRBV3-1/TRBV3-2
TGTGCCAGCAGCCAAGATACGGGTGTGACTCAGCCCCAGCATTTT
CASSQDTGVTQPQHF
>TRBJ2-1|NA|NA|TRBV18
TGTGCCAGCTCACCATTCAGAACCCAGATAGCCTTAGGATATGATGAGCAGTTCTTC
CASSPFRTQIALGYDEQFF
>TRBJ2-5|NA|TRBD2|TRBV18
TGTGCCAGCTCACCTGGGGGACTAGCGGGAGTTGAGTACTTC
CASSPGGLAGVEYF
>TRBJ2-1|NA|TRBD2|TRBV25-1
TGTGCCAGCAGTGAAGGACTAGCGGGGGGACATGAGCAGTTCTTC
CASSEGLAGGHEQFF
>TRBJ1-4|NA|TRBD1|TRBV2
TGTGCCAGCAGTAAGGACAGGGTTGAAAAACTGTTTTTT
CASSKDRVEKLFF
>TRBJ2-1|NA|NA|TRBV19
TGTGCCAGTAGTATGGGCCAACCCCACAATGAGCAGTTCTTC
CASSMGQPHNEQFF